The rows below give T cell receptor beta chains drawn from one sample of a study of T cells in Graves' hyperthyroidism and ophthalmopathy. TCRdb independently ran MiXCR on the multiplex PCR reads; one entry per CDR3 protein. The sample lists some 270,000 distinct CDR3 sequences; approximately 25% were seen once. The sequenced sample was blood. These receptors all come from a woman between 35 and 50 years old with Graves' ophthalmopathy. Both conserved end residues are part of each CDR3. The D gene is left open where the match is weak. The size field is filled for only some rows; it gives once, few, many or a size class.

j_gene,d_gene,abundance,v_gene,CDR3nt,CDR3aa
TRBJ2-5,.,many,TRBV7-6,TGTGCCAGCAGCTTATTAGGTCCCGGAAGTCACAAAGAGACCCAGTACTTC,CASSLLGPGSHKETQYF
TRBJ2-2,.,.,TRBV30,TGTGCCTGGGGGCCAGAGAACACCGGGGAGCTGTTTTTT,CAWGPENTGELFF
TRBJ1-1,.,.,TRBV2,TGTGCCAGCATTTTCGCCGGGAACACTGAAGCTTTCTTT,CASIFAGNTEAFF
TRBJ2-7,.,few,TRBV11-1,TGTGCCAGCAGCTTAATGGGACCCACCTACGAGCAGTACTTC,CASSLMGPTYEQYF
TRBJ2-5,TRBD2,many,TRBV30,TGTGCCTGGGCCCACAGCGGGATAGGAAGGGAGACCCAGTACTTC,CAWAHSGIGRETQYF
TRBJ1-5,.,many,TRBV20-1,TGCAGTGCTAGAGATCCCAGGAAGCAAAATCAGCCCCAGCATTTT,CSARDPRKQNQPQHF
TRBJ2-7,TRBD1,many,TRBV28,TGTGCCAGCAGTCGGACAGGGACGGCTGTGGAGCAGTACTTC,CASSRTGTAVEQYF
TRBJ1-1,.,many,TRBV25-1,TGTGCCAGCAGTCAACGGACAGCGAACACTGAAGCTTTCTTT,CASSQRTANTEAFF
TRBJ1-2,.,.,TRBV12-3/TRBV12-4,TGTGCCAGCAGTTTAGCGGGAGAAGGCTACACCTTC,CASSLAGEGYTF
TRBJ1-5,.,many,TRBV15,TGTGCCACCAGCAGAGACAAGATGGGAGCTAGCAATCAGCCCCAGCATTTT,CATSRDKMGASNQPQHF
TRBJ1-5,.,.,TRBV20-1,TGCAGTGCTAGAGATCTTGCGGGCGGCAATCAGCCCCAGCATTTT,CSARDLAGGNQPQHF
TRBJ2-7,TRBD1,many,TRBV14,TGTGCCAGCAGCCCCGGGACAGGGCTGTACGAGCAGTACTTC,CASSPGTGLYEQYF
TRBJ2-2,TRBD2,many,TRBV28,TGTGCCAGCAGTTTCCCCTCCACTAGCGGGAGGCTTTCGAACACCGGGGAGCTGTTTTTT,CASSFPSTSGRLSNTGELFF
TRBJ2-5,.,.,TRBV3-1,TGTGCCAGCAGCCCCTCAGCGGTCCGGGGAAGAATCCAGTACTTC,CASSPSAVRGRIQYF
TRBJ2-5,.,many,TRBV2,TGTGCCAGCAGTGATGTTTTCAAAGAGACCCAGTACTTC,CASSDVFKETQYF
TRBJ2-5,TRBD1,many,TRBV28,TGTGCCAGCAGTTTCCCTACAGGGGTGGAGACCCAGTACTTC,CASSFPTGVETQYF
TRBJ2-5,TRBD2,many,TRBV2,TGTGCCAGCAGAGAGGGAGCGGGGTCAAAGGTTGAGACCCAGTACTTC,CASREGAGSKVETQYF
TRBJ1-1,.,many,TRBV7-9,TGTGCCAGCAGCTCTCAACACGGCACTGAAGCTTTCTTT,CASSSQHGTEAFF
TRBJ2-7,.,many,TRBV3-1,TGTGCCAGCAGCCAAGAGGACGCCTGGCGCCCAGAGGGCGAGCAGTACTTC,CASSQEDAWRPEGEQYF
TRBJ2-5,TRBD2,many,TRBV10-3,TGTGCCATCAGTGAGTCGTCGGCGGGAGTCGGGCAAGAGACCCAGTACTTC,CAISESSAGVGQETQYF
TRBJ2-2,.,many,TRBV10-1,TGCGCCAGCAGTAAAGGGGGGACCGGGGAGCTGTTTTTT,CASSKGGTGELFF
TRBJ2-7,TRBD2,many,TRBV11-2,TGTGCCAGCAGCGACCTTAGCGGGAGGGCCCGTAGCTCCTACGAGCAGTACTTC,CASSDLSGRARSSYEQYF
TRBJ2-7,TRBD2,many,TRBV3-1,TGTGCCACTTCGGGGAGGGGTGGCTACGAGCAGTACTTC,CATSGRGGYEQYF
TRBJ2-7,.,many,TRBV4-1,TGCGCCAGCAGCCTTTCGGAGAGTTTCTCCTACGAGCAGTACTTC,CASSLSESFSYEQYF
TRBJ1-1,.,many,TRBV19,TGTGCCAGTAGTCTTAAAACAGGGAACACTGAAGCTTTCTTT,CASSLKTGNTEAFF
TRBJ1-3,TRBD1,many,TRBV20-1,TGCAGTGCTATGAGGACAGGTCGCAGTGGAAACACCATATATTTT,CSAMRTGRSGNTIYF